The 3 T cell receptor beta chains below were found in one sample sequenced in a study of patients and donors after allogeneic stem cell transplantation. A single record per CDR3 protein comes from TCRdb applying MiXCR to the RT-PCR reads. The repertoire holds about 200,000 distinct CDR3 sequences, with more than 35% as singletons. The sequencing sample was made of blood, either unsorted or a sorted T cell fraction (not recorded which). These receptor sequences come from a human donor who was either an allogeneic HSCT recipient or a stem cell or donor lymphocyte infusion donor (not recorded which). It is not recorded whose cells these are; they may come from a transplant donor.

The chain is built from TRBV9 and TRBJ2-3; no clear D gene. Per the germline V gene, CDR1 is SGDLS and CDR2 is YYNGEE. V shed 4 bases and J shed 2 bases, with 11 bases lying between them. The CDR3 loop spans 14 amino acids. The CDR3 spells CASSYDGTTDTQYF. CDR3 nucleotides: TGTGCCAGCAGCTATGACGGAACCACAGATACGCAGTATTTT.

The chain couples TRBV11-1 to TRBJ2-7, with TRBD1 matching 7 bases. The germline V gene encodes CDR1 SGHAT and CDR2 FQDESV (reference sequence). J lost 6 bases, V lost 3 bases, and 8 bases had no gene match. The CDR3 totals 14 residues. The CDR3 DNA follows: TGTGCCAGCAGCTTGAACGACAGGGTCACCGAGCAGTACTTC. Its translation is CASSLNDRVTEQYF.

This clonotype has a handful of counts. The chain links TRBV11-2 to TRBJ1-1; D is ambiguous. The CDR3 is made up of 13 amino acids. The V gene lost 5 bases and the J gene lost 0 bases, with 7 bases spanning the gap. Per the germline V gene, CDR1 is SGHAT and CDR2 is FQNNGV. CDR3 protein: CASSRLVNTEAFF. For the CDR3, the DNA is TGTGCCAGCAGCCGCCTGGTGAACACTGAAGCTTTCTTT. The full variable domain, with the rest looked up from reference TRBV11-2 and TRBJ1-1, is EAGVAQSPRYKIIEKRQSVAFWCNPISGHATLYWYQQILGQGPKLLIQFQNNGVVDDSQLPKDRFSAERLKGVDSTLKIQPAKLEDSAVYLCASSRLVNTEAFFGQGTRLTVV.